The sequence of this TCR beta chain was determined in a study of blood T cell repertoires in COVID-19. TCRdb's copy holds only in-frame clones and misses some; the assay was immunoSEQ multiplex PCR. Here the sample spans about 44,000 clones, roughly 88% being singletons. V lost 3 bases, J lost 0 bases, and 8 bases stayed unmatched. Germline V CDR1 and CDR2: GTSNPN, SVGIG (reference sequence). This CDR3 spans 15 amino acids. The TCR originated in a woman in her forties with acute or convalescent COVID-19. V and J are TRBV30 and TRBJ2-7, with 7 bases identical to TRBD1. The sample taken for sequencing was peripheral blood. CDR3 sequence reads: CAWRGDRAGSYEQYF. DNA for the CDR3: TGTGCCTGGAGGGGCGACAGGGCCGGCTCCTACGAGCAGTACTTC.